The 13 T cell receptor beta chains below were found in one sample sequenced in a study of cytomegalovirus exposure and HLA in healthy donors. 13 Jbeta primers and 60 Vbeta primers were used for the PCR. Assay used: immunoSEQ multiplex PCR; TCRdb lists only in-frame clones, some missing. The table lists about 77,000 clones. Sample: PBMCs. The receptors were sampled from a man aged 50-59 years in good health and CMV-seropositive.

The rearrangement uses TRBV5-4 and TRBJ2-3, with a weak D call TRBD2 (6 bases). This CDR3 region has 16 residues. Between the trimmed V and J ends, which lost 0 bases and 5 bases, there was a span of 16 bases. The germline CDR1 and CDR2 sequences are SGHNT and YYREEE (reference sequence). The CDR3 bases are TGTGCCAGCAGCTTGGAAGCGGGCCCACGGGGAGATACGCAGTATTTT. It translates to CASSLEAGPRGDTQYF.

The rearrangement uses TRBV5-1 and TRBJ2-7; weak D call: TRBD2 (7 bases). The ends were cut back, 1 base at V and 2 bases at J, with 13 bases in the middle. This CDR3 is 15 amino acids long. The germline CDR1 and CDR2 sequences are SGHRS and YFSETQ. CDR3 nucleotide sequence: TGCGCCAGCAGCTTGTTGCGGGGGCCCGCCTACGAGCAGTACGTC. Translated, it gives CASSLLRGPAYEQYV.

The chain employs TRBV18 and TRBJ2-2, with D perhaps TRBD2 (5 bases). This CDR3 is built from 15 residues. The V gene's germline CDR1 is KGHSH and CDR2 LQKENI. Trimming stripped 0 bases from V and 4 bases from J, with 9 bases between. The CDR3 sequence is CASSPPYGVTGELFF. The CDR3 DNA reads TGTGCCAGCTCACCACCGTACGGGGTCACCGGGGAGCTGTTTTTT.

This sequence joins TRBV9 and TRBJ1-4; D is perhaps TRBD1 (6 bases). This CDR3 is built from 16 residues. Between the trimmed V and J ends, which lost 1 base and 0 bases, there was a span of 10 bases. Germline CDR1 SGDLS, CDR2 YYNGEE. DNA of the CDR3: TGTGCCAGCAGCGTATCTGGGGGCGCAACTAATGAAAAACTGTTTTTT. This gives the protein CASSVSGGATNEKLFF.

V is TRBV14 and J is TRBJ2-7; D perhaps matches TRBD2 (6 bases). Trimming pared 6 bases from V and 7 bases from J, leaving 22 bases between. The CDR3 has 15 residues. In germline, CDR1 is SGHDN, CDR2 FVKESK. Here the CDR3 DNA reads TGTGCCAGCAGGCCTACCGGGACTCCTAGCTTAGAGCAGTACTTC. As protein: CASRPTGTPSLEQYF.

This chain connects TRBV10-3 to TRBJ2-3; tentative D call: TRBD1 (5 bases). Germline CDR1 is ENHRY and CDR2 is SYGVKD. Deletions cut 4 bases from V and 7 bases from J, with 9 bases between. The CDR3 consists of 12 residues. CDR3 bases: TGTGCCATCAGTGGAGACAGTTATACGCAGTATTTT. It specifies CAISGDSYTQYF.

The rearrangement joins TRBV25-1 to TRBJ1-6; 7 bases agree with TRBD1. Germline loops: CDR1 MGHDK, CDR2 SYGVNS. This CDR3 is built from 13 residues. Losses at the gene ends were 4 bases for V and 10 bases for J; bases not matched to a gene: 4. CDR3 sequence: CASSGQGGSPLHF. The CDR3 DNA reads as TGTGCCAGCAGTGGGCAAGGGGGCTCACCCCTCCACTTT.

This chain uses TRBV5-4 with TRBJ1-2; no clear D gene. Between the trimmed V and J ends, which lost 4 bases and 3 bases, there was a span of 19 bases. Germline CDR1 reads SGHNT; CDR2 reads YYREEE (reference sequence). The CDR3 runs to 16 residues. CDR3 coding DNA: TGTGCCAGCAGCGCACTTCGGGAGGCTAGAGACTATGGCTACACCTTC. This codes for CASSALREARDYGYTF.

This CDR3 reads CATSRGLGFETQYF. Here the CDR3 DNA reads TGTGCCACCAGCAGGGGACTAGGGTTTGAGACCCAGTACTTC. V and J are TRBV15 and TRBJ2-5; 8 bases are a match to TRBD2. CDR1 and CDR2 (germline): LNHNV, YYDKDF (reference sequence). V was pared by 3 bases and J by 5 bases, with 5 bases of the junction left unmatched. The CDR3 totals 14 residues.

V is TRBV28 and J is TRBJ1-6, with 7 bases matching TRBD1. The CDR3 is 15 amino acids. The germline V gene encodes CDR1 MDHEN and CDR2 SYDVKM. V was clipped by 4 bases and J by 3 bases; unmatched bases: 3. The CDR3 loop is CASSSTGVYNSPLHF. DNA for the CDR3: TGTGCCAGCAGTTCCACAGGGGTCTATAATTCACCCCTCCACTTT.

This sequence joins TRBV11-2 and TRBJ1-4, with 7 bases aligning to TRBD1. CDR1 and CDR2 from the germline V gene are SGHAT and FQNNGV. V lost 5 bases, J lost 8 bases, and 8 bases stayed unmatched. The CDR3 runs 14 residues. CDR3 in amino acids: CASSDRVWDEKLFF. The CDR3 region has the DNA TGTGCCAGCAGCGACAGGGTATGGGACGAAAAACTGTTTTTT.

The chain links TRBV29-1 to TRBJ2-1; a weak D match, TRBD1 (7 bases). CDR3 size: 14 residues. V lost 8 bases to trimming and J lost 5 bases, with 19 bases between them. Germline CDR1 and CDR2: SQVTM and ANQGSEA. This CDR3 reads CSCDREDLDNEQFF. The CDR3 nucleotides read TGCAGCTGCGACAGGGAGGACCTCGACAATGAGCAGTTCTTC.

The chain joins TRBV19 to TRBJ2-6, with a weak D call TRBD1 (6 bases). CDR1 and CDR2 from the germline V gene are LNHDA and SQIVND (reference sequence). The CDR3 has 17 amino acids. The V and J ends lost 4 bases and 0 bases respectively, with 13 bases between them. The DNA of the CDR3 is TGTGCCAGTAGTAGAGACAGGACATACTCTGGGGCCAACGTCCTGACTTTC. Translation: CASSRDRTYSGANVLTF.